The present entry profiles one T cell receptor beta chain with its context. The target antigen is unknown. The sample is drawn from a study of monozygotic twins with inflammatory bowel disease. Broader study findings: Clonotype sharing was lower in IBD patients than healthy twins, most markedly with disease activity.

The CDR3 is 14 amino acids. Germline lookup yields CDR1 SGHRS and CDR2 YFSETQ. Total RNA isolation used whole blood (no T cell sorting was performed). A template switching step added UMIs, each with a 6-nucleotide sample barcode. With the 5' RACE reads reprocessed, TCRdb shows one record per CDR3 protein and no DNA. This table lists some 99,000 distinct CDR3 sequences. Sequencing used blood. V usage is TRBV5-1 and J usage is TRBJ2-5; TCRdb designates TRBD2, a call that cannot be tested without DNA. The sequence was collected from a human donor with ulcerative colitis or Crohn's disease, or a healthy co-twin of an affected twin (not recorded which). The chain's CDR3 is CASSLTSSGETQYF.